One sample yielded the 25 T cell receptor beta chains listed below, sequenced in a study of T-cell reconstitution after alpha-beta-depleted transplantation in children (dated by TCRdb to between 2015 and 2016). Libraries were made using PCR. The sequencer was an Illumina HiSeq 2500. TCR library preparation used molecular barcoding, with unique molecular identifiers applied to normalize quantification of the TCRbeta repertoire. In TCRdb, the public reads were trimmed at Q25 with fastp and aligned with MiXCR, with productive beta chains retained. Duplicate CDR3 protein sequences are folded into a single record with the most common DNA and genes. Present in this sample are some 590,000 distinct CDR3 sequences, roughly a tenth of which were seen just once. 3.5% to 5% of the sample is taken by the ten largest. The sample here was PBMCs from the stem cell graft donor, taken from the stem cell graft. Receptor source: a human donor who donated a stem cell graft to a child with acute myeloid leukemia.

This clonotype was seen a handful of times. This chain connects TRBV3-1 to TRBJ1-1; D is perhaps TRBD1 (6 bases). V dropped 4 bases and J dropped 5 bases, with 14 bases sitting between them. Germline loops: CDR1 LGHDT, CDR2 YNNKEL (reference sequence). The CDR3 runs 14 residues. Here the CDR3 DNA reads TGTGCCAGCAGCCGAGGCTCACAGGGAACTGAAGCTTTCTTT. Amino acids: CASSRGSQGTEAFF.

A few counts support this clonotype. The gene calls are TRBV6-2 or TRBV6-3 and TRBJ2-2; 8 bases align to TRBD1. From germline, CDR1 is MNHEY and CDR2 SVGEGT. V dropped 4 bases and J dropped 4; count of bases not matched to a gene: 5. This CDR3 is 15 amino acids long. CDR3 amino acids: CASSSGQGGTGELFF. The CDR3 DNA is TGTGCCAGCAGTTCAGGACAGGGAGGCACCGGGGAGCTGTTTTTT.

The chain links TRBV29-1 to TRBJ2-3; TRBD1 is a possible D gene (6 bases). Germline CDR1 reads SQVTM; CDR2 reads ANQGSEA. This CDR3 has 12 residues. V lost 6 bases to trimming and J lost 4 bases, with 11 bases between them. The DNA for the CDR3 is TGCAGCGTCCACAGGGTGTCAGATACGCAGTATTTT. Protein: CSVHRVSDTQYF.

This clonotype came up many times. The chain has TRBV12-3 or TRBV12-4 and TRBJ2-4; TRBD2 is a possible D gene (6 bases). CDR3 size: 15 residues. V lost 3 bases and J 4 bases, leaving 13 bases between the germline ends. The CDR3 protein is CASSLSVADKNIQYF. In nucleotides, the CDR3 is TGTGCCAGCAGTTTGAGTGTAGCGGATAAAAACATTCAGTACTTC.

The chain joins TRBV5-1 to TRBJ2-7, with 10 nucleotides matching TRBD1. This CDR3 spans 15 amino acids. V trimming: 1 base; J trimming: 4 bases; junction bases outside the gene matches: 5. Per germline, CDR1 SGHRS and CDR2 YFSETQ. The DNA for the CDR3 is TGCGCCAGCAGCTTGTCGGGACAGGGGACGTACGAGCAGTACTTC. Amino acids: CASSLSGQGTYEQYF.

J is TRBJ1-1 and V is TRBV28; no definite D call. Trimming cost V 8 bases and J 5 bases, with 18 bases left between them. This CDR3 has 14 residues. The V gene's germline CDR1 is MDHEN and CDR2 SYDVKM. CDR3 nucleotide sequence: TGTGCCAGCGTATACGGTGCGGCGGTGACTGAAGCTTTCTTT. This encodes CASVYGAAVTEAFF. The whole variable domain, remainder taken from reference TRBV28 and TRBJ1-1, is DVKVTQSSRYLVKRTGEKVFLECVQDMDHENMFWYRQDPGLGLRLIYFSYDVKMKEKGDIPEGYSVSREKKERFSLILESASTNQTSMYLCASVYGAAVTEAFFGQGTRLTVV.

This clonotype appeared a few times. The CDR3 loop is CAWSTDTQYF. CDR3 in DNA: TGTGCCTGGAGTACAGATACGCAGTATTTT. The chain uses TRBV30 and TRBJ2-3, with unresolved D. The V and J ends lost 2 bases and 3 bases respectively, with 0 bases between them. Germline V gives CDR1 GTSNPN, CDR2 SVGIG (reference sequence). This CDR3 is built from 10 residues. Drawing the rest from reference TRBV30 and TRBJ2-3, the complete variable domain is SQTIHQWPATLVQPVGSPLSLECTVEGTSNPNLYWYRQAAGRGLQLLFYSVGIGQISSEVPQNLSASRPQDRQFILSSKKLLLSDSGFYLCAWSTDTQYFGPGTRLTVL.

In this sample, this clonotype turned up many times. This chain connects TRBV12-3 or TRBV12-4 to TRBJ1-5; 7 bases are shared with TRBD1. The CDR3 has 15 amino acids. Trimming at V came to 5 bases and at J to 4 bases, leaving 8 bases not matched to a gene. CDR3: CASSLRQGTNQPQHF. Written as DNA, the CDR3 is TGTGCCAGCAGTCTCCGACAGGGTACTAATCAGCCCCAGCATTTT.

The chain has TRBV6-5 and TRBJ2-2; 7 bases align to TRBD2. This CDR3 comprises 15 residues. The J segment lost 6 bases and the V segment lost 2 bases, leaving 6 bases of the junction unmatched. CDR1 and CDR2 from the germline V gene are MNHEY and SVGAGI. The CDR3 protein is CASSYRGLVSGELFF. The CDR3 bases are TGTGCCAGCAGTTACCGAGGACTAGTGTCCGGGGAGCTGTTTTTT.

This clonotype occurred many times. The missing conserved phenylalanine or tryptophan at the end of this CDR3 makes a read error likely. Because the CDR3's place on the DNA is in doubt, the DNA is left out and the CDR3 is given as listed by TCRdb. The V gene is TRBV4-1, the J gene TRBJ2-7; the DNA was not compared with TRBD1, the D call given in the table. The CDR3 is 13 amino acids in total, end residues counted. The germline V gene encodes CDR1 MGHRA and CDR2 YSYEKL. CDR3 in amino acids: CASSQGRTGGDHI.

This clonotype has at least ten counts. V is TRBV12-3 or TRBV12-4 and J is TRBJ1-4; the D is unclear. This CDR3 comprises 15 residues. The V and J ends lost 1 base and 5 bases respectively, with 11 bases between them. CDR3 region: CASSLERQKNEKLFF. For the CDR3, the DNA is TGTGCCAGCAGTTTAGAGCGGCAGAAGAATGAAAAACTGTTTTTT.

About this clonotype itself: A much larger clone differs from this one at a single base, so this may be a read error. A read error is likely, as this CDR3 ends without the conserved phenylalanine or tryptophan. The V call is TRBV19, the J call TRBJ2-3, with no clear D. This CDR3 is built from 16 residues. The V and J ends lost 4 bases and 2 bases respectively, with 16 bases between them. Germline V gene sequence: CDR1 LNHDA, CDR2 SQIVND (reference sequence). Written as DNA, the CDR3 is TGTGCCAGTAGTAGGCTTGTTGGAAAGATCACAGATACGCAGTATTTA. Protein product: CASSRLVGKITDTQYL.

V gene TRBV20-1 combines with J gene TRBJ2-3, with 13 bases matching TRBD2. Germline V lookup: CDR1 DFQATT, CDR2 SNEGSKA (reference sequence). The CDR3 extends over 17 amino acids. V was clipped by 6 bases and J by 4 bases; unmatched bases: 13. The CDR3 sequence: CSAGARTSGSRPDTQYF. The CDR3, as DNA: TGCAGTGCCGGGGCCAGGACTAGCGGGAGTCGGCCAGATACGCAGTATTTT.

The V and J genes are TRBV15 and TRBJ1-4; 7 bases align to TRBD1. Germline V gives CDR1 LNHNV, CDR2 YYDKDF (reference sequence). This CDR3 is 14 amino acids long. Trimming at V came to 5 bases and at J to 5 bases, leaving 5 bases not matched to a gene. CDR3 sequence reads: CATSPGTANEKLFF. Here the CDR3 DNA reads TGTGCCACCAGCCCCGGGACAGCGAATGAAAAACTGTTTTTT.

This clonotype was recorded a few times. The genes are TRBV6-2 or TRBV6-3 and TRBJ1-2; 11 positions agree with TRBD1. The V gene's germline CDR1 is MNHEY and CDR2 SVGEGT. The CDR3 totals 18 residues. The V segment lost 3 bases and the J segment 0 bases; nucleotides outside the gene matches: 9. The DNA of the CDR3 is TGTGCCAGCAGTTATTCGGACAGGGGGCATCGAGCTAACTATGGCTACACCTTC. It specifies CASSYSDRGHRANYGYTF.

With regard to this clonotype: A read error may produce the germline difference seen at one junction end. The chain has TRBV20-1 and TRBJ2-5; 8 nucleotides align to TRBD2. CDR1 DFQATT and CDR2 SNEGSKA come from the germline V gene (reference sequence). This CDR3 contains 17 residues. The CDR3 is CCARDGSVGRGGETQYF. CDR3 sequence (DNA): TGCTGTGCTAGAGACGGCTCGGTCGGCCGCGGGGGGGAGACCCAGTACTTC.

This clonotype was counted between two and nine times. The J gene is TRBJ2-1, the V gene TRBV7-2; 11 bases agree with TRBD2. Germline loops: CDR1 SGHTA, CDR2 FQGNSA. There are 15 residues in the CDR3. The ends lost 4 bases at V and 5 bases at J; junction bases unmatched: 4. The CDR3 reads CASSYGTSGDNEQFF. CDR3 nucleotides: TGTGCCAGCAGCTACGGGACTAGCGGCGACAATGAGCAGTTCTTC.

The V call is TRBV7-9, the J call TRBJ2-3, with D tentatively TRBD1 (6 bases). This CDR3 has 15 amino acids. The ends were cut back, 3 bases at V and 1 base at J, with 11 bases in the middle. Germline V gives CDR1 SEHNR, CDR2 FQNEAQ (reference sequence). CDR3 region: CASSLPGQGTDTQYF. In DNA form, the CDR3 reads TGTGCCAGCAGCTTGCCGGGACAAGGCACAGATACGCAGTATTTT.

CDR3 in amino acids: CATSGLAWGSYNEQFF. CDR3 DNA: TGTGCCACCAGTGGCCTAGCCTGGGGCTCCTACAATGAGCAGTTCTTC. The V gene is TRBV24-1, the J gene TRBJ2-1, with TRBD2 as a possible D gene (5 bases). Between the trimmed V and J ends, which lost 5 bases and 0 bases, there was a span of 13 bases. Germline CDR1 is KGHDR and CDR2 is SFDVKD. This CDR3 has 16 residues.

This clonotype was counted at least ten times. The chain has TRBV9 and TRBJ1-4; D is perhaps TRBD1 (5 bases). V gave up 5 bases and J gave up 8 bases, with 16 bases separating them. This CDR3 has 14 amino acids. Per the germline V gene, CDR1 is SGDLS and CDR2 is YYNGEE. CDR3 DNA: TGTGCCAGCAGTCCAGGTCCAGGGCACGAAAAACTGTTTTTT. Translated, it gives CASSPGPGHEKLFF. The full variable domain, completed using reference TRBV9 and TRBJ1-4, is DSGVTQTPKHLITATGQRVTLRCSPRSGDLSVYWYQQSLDQGLQFLIQYYNGEERAKGNILERFSAQQFPDLHSELNLSSLELGDSALYFCASSPGPGHEKLFFGSGTQLSVL.

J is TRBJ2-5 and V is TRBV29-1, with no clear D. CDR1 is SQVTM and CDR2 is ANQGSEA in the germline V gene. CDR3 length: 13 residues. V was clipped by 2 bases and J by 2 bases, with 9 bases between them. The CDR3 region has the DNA TGCAGCGTTGAAAGGAGCCCTCAAGAGACCCAGTACTTC. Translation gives CSVERSPQETQYF.

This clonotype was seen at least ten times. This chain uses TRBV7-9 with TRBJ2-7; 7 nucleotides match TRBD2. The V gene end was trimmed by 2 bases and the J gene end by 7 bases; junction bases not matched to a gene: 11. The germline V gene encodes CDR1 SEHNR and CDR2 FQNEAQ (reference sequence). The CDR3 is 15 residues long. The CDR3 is CASSLLTPIGREQYF. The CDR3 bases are TGTGCCAGCAGCTTATTGACCCCCATCGGGAGGGAGCAGTACTTC.

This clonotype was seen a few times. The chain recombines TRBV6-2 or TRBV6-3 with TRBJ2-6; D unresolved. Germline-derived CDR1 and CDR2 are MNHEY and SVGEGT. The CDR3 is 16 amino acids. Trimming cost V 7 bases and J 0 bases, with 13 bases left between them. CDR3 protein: CASIRGRRSGANVLTF. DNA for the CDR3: TGTGCCAGCATAAGAGGACGGCGCTCTGGGGCCAACGTCCTGACTTTC.

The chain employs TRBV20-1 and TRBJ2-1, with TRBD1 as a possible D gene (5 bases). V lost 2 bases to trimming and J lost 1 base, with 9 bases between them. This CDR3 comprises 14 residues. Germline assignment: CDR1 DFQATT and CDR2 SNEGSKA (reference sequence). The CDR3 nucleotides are TGCAGTGCTAGAAGACAGTTATCCTACAATGAGCAGTTCTTC. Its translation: CSARRQLSYNEQFF.

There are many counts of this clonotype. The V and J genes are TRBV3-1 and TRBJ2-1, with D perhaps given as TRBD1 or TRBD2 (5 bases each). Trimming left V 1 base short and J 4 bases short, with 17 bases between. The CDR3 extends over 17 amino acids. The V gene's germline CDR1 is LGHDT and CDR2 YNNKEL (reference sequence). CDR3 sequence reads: CASSQVLGTSYYNEQFF. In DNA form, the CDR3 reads TGTGCCAGCAGCCAAGTCCTCGGGACGAGCTATTACAATGAGCAGTTCTTC.